This passage covers 5 T cell receptor beta chains from one sample sequenced in a study of T cells in Graves' hyperthyroidism and ophthalmopathy (dated by TCRdb to between 2017 and 2020). Libraries were constructed by multiplex PCR. Sequenced on an Illumina HiSeq 2000. The TCR beta CDR3 regions were amplified from the RNA transcripts. The first round of RT-PCR for the TCR CDR3 was performed with the HTBI primer set and the Qiagen OneStep RT-PCR kit. In-frame beta chains were kept once TCRdb had trimmed the public reads at Q25 with fastp and called clones with MiXCR. Each CDR3 protein appears once, grouped with its most common genes and DNA. Present in this sample are about 370,000 distinct CDR3 sequences, roughly 15% of which were seen just once. In total, the top ten clones hold around 20% of the sample. Sequenced material: blood. The source is a woman in her fifties or sixties with Graves' ophthalmopathy.

This chain joins TRBV19 and TRBJ2-7, with D tentatively TRBD1 (5 bases). V lost 4 bases to trimming and J lost 2 bases, with 9 bases between them. Per the germline V gene, CDR1 is LNHDA and CDR2 is SQIVND (reference sequence). CDR3 length: 13 amino acids. The CDR3 coding sequence is TGTGCCAGTAGTACCGACAGTACCTACGAGCAGTACTTC. Translating it yields CASSTDSTYEQYF.

This clonotype has more than one count but fewer than ten. The rearrangement joins TRBV9 to TRBJ2-1; D unresolved. Trimming removed 4 bases at V and 7 bases at J, with 9 bases between. CDR1 is SGDLS, CDR2 YYNGEE, per germline. This CDR3 is built from 12 residues. In nucleotides, the CDR3 is TGTGCCAGCAGCCCTCACGGAAATGAGCAGTTCTTC. It encodes CASSPHGNEQFF.

This clonotype was detected many times. The chain joins TRBV28 to TRBJ2-1; D unresolved. The CDR3 extends over 15 amino acids. CDR1 and CDR2 from the germline V gene are MDHEN and SYDVKM. V lost 6 bases to trimming and J lost 7 bases, with 19 bases between them. The CDR3 spells CASSPRSYYGNEQFF. CDR3 coding DNA: TGTGCCAGCAGCCCAAGGTCTTACTATGGGAATGAGCAGTTCTTC.

This clonotype was recorded many times. J is TRBJ1-2 and V is TRBV6-5; TRBD1 might be the D (5 bases). In germline, CDR1 is MNHEY, CDR2 SVGAGI. Trimming took 0 bases from V and 5 from J, leaving 13 bases between them. CDR3 size: 15 residues. CDR3 DNA sequence: TGTGCCAGCAGTTACTCGGGGTCAGGGAGGTATGGCTACACCTTC. Translation: CASSYSGSGRYGYTF.

In its sample, this clonotype was seen many times. The chain recombines TRBV24-1 with TRBJ2-3; 7 bases map to TRBD2. Germline values: CDR1 KGHDR, CDR2 SFDVKD. This CDR3 spans 16 amino acids. The trim removed 3 bases at V and 0 bases at J, leaving 5 bases unmatched. This CDR3 reads CATSDPLAASTDTQYF. In DNA, the CDR3 is TGTGCCACCAGTGATCCCCTAGCGGCTAGCACAGATACGCAGTATTTT.